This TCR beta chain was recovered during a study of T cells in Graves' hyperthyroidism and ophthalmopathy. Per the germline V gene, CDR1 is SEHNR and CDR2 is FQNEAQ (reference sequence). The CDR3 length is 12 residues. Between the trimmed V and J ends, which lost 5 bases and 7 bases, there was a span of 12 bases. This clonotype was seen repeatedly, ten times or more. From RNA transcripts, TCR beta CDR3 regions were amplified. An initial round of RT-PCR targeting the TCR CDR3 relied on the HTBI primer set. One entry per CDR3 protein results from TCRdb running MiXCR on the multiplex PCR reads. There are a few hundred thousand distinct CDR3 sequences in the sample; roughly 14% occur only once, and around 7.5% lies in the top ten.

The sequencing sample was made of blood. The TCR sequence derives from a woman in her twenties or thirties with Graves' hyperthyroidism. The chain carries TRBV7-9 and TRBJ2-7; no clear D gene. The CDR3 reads CASSPGPMEQYF. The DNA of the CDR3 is TGTGCCAGCAGCCCGGGCCCTATGGAGCAGTACTTC. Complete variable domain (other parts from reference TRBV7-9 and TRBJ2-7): DTGVSQNPRHKITKRGQNVTFRCDPISEHNRLYWYRQTLGQGPEFLTYFQNEAQLEKSRLLSDRFSAERPKGSFSTLEIQRTEQGDSAMYLCASSPGPMEQYFGPGTRLTVT.